These 28 T cell receptor beta chains share one sample of origin, sequenced in a study of T cell responses to AZD1222 COVID-19 vaccine (dated by TCRdb to the early 2020s). Libraries came from the immunoSEQ multiplex PCR assay. TCRdb mirrors the immuneACCESS table, restricted to in-frame sequences. Some clones are absent from its copies; in checked studies, under half trace to an unresolved V gene, and the reason for the others is unknown. The sample profile shows around 86,000 clones; 90% of them were found once. The ten top clones hold roughly 9.1% of the sample. The time point tag for this specimen amounts to: baseline before first vaccination. The source material was peripheral blood, sampled on day 0 of AZD1222 vaccination. Receptors were obtained from an adult in good health.

This clone was seen just once. This chain joins TRBV23-1 and TRBJ2-7; 9 positions match TRBD1. TRBV23-1 is an ORF; its function is uncertain. The CDR3 has 15 amino acids. J lost 4 bases, V lost 3 bases, and 7 bases had no gene match. The CDR3 DNA follows: TGCGCCAGCAGTCAGTTCCGGGACAGGGTATACGAGCAGTACTTC. Translating gives CASSQFRDRVYEQYF.

V usage is TRBV25-1 and J usage is TRBJ2-5; TRBD2 matches at 7 bases. Germline-derived CDR1 and CDR2 are MGHDK and SYGVNS. J was trimmed by 5 bases and V by 1 base; bases with no gene match: 4. This CDR3 is built from 14 residues. The CDR3 protein is CASSELGGRETQYF. In nucleotides, the CDR3 is TGTGCCAGCAGTGAATTGGGGGGGAGGGAGACCCAGTACTTC. Complete variable domain (other parts from reference TRBV25-1 and TRBJ2-5): EADIYQTPRYLVIGTGKKITLECSQTMGHDKMYWYQQDPGMELHLIHYSYGVNSTEKGDLSSESTVSRIRTEHFPLTLESARPSHTSQYLCASSELGGRETQYFGPGTRLLVL.

The chain uses TRBV6-5 and TRBJ1-5, with D possibly matching TRBD1 (6 bases). This CDR3 is built from 13 residues. Trimming took 6 bases from V and 7 from J, leaving 13 bases between them. Looked up from germline, CDR1 is MNHEY and CDR2 is SVGAGI. The CDR3 coding sequence is TGTGCCAGCAGAAAGGGGGTTTTCCAGCCCCAGCATTTT. Its translation is CASRKGVFQPQHF.

The rearrangement uses TRBV7-2 and TRBJ1-1; no firm D call. This CDR3 spans 14 amino acids. Germline V lookup: CDR1 SGHTA, CDR2 FQGNSA. V was pared by 4 bases and J by 4 bases, with 13 bases between. The CDR3 DNA reads as TGTGCCAGCAGCTCCCACGGGGAGGGCACTGAAGCTTTCTTT. This codes for CASSSHGEGTEAFF.

This chain uses TRBV11-1 with TRBJ1-2, with a possible D match to TRBD1 (6 bases). The length of the CDR3 is 14 residues. Per germline, CDR1 SGHAT and CDR2 FQDESV (reference sequence). V shed 3 bases and J shed 7 bases, with 15 bases lying between them. The DNA of the CDR3 is TGTGCCAGCAGCTTTACGGACAGTGTTATTGGCTACACCTTC. Protein: CASSFTDSVIGYTF.

This clone appeared a few times. This chain connects TRBV7-8 to TRBJ2-7; TRBD1 agrees at 11 bases. With 4 bases clipped from V and 2 bases from J, the junction kept 10 bases outside the gene matches. Germline loops: CDR1 SGHVS, CDR2 FQNEAQ. CDR3 length equals 17 residues. The CDR3 sequence is CASSWERGQGGTYEQYF. The CDR3 region has the DNA TGTGCCAGCAGCTGGGAACGGGGACAGGGGGGGACCTACGAGCAGTACTTC.

This clone has only one observation. The rearrangement joins TRBV11-2 to TRBJ2-1, with 12 bases that match TRBD2. There are 16 residues in the CDR3. Germline CDR1 reads SGHAT; CDR2 reads FQNNGV. J lost 7 bases, V lost 3 bases, and 7 bases had no gene match. The CDR3 nucleotides are TGTGCCAGCAGCTTCCTAGCGGGGGGGCCGGGGAATGAGCAGTTCTTC. Protein: CASSFLAGGPGNEQFF. Full variable domain (outside the CDR3, taken from reference TRBV11-2 and TRBJ2-1): EAGVAQSPRYKIIEKRQSVAFWCNPISGHATLYWYQQILGQGPKLLIQFQNNGVVDDSQLPKDRFSAERLKGVDSTLKIQPAKLEDSAVYLCASSFLAGGPGNEQFFGPGTRLTVL.

The J gene is TRBJ1-5, the V gene TRBV18; tentative D call: TRBD1 (6 bases). This CDR3 is 15 amino acids long. Germline CDR1 reads KGHSH; CDR2 reads LQKENI. The V end was cut by 6 bases, the J end by 0 bases, with 12 bases between. CDR3 in DNA: TGTGCCAGCTCCCTGGGGGGGCTTAGCAATCAGCCCCAGCATTTT. Protein: CASSLGGLSNQPQHF.

This chain uses TRBV3-1 (or the pseudogene TRBV3-2) with TRBJ2-1, with 8 nucleotides matching TRBD1. CDR1 is LGHDT and CDR2 is YNNKEL in the germline V gene (reference sequence). The ends lost 0 bases at V and 7 bases at J; junction bases unmatched: 14. The CDR3 runs 18 residues. CDR3 amino acids: CASSQDPPTDREENEQFF. For the CDR3, the DNA is TGTGCCAGCAGCCAAGATCCCCCCACGGACAGGGAGGAAAATGAGCAGTTCTTC.

The V gene is TRBV27, the J gene TRBJ2-5; 8 positions match TRBD2. The junction had 4 bases not matched to a gene; V was cut back by 3 bases and J by 4 bases. Germline loops: CDR1 MNHEY, CDR2 SMNVEV (reference sequence). The CDR3 extends over 14 amino acids. This chain's CDR3 is CASSFGLAGETQYF. CDR3 DNA sequence: TGTGCCAGCAGTTTTGGTCTAGCGGGAGAGACCCAGTACTTC.

CDR3 region: CASSPSGEETQYF. In nucleotides, the CDR3 is TGTGCCAGCAGTCCTTCGGGGGAGGAGACCCAGTACTTC. The J gene is TRBJ2-5, the V gene TRBV9; the D gene is possibly TRBD2 (6 bases). Trimming cost V 5 bases and J 5 bases, with 13 bases left between them. CDR3 length equals 13 residues. Germline V lookup: CDR1 SGDLS, CDR2 YYNGEE.

CDR3 bases: TGCGCCAGCAGCTTGTCCATCGAGACCCAGTACTTC. Translated: CASSLSIETQYF. This chain connects TRBV5-1 to TRBJ2-5, with D unresolved. Germline CDR1 SGHRS, CDR2 YFSETQ. The CDR3 is made up of 12 amino acids. Trimming took off 1 base at V and 5 bases at J, with 6 bases between the two ends.

The chain carries TRBV19 and TRBJ2-5; D tentatively fits TRBD1 or TRBD2 (5 bases each). CDR3 length: 14 residues. Between the trimmed V and J ends, which lost 3 bases and 4 bases, there was a span of 12 bases. The germline V gene encodes CDR1 LNHDA and CDR2 SQIVND (reference sequence). The CDR3 bases are TGTGCCAGTAGTATTTTTGGGGACCCAGAGACCCAGTACTTC. This encodes CASSIFGDPETQYF.

The chain is built from TRBV27 and TRBJ1-1; 9 nucleotides match TRBD1. The germline CDR1 and CDR2 sequences are MNHEY and SMNVEV (reference sequence). The V and J ends lost 5 bases and 8 bases, in that order; junction bases with no gene match: 9. The CDR3 runs to 14 residues. The CDR3 bases are TGTGCCAGCAGTACCTACAGGGGGCGGGGGGAAGCTTTCTTT. The encoded protein is CASSTYRGRGEAFF.

The V and J genes are TRBV9 and TRBJ2-5, with 12 nucleotides matching TRBD2. Per the germline V gene, CDR1 is SGDLS and CDR2 is YYNGEE. V shed 4 bases, J shed 3 bases, and the junction held 4 bases outside the gene matches. This CDR3 is 15 amino acids long. The CDR3 DNA is TGTGCCAGCAGCCCCCGACTAGCGGGGGAAGAGACCCAGTACTTC. Translating it yields CASSPRLAGEETQYF.

The V call is TRBV4-1, the J call TRBJ1-1; D remains unclear. The germline V gene has CDR1 MGHRA and CDR2 YSYEKL. Between the trimmed V and J ends, which lost 0 bases and 0 bases, there was a span of 8 bases. This CDR3 contains 15 residues. CDR3 sequence: CASSQEAQVNTEAFF. The CDR3 DNA reads TGCGCCAGCAGCCAAGAAGCGCAGGTGAACACTGAAGCTTTCTTT.

The chain has TRBV11-3 and TRBJ2-2; D may correspond to TRBD1 or TRBD2 (5 bases each). The CDR3 is 16 residues long. Germline V gene data show CDR1 as SGHNT and CDR2 as YENEEA. V lost 2 bases to trimming and J lost 2 bases, with 12 bases between them. CDR3 sequence (DNA): TGTGCCAGCAGCTTATTTTCAGGGACCAACACCGGGGAGCTGTTTTTT. Translation gives CASSLFSGTNTGELFF.

The V gene is TRBV19, the J gene TRBJ2-7; D unresolved. Germline V gives CDR1 LNHDA, CDR2 SQIVND (reference sequence). The ends were cut back, 8 bases at V and 3 bases at J, with 14 bases in the middle. The CDR3 loop spans 13 amino acids. The CDR3 nucleotides are TGTGCCAGTTCCCCGGCCCTACACTACGAGCAGTACTTC. Protein: CASSPALHYEQYF.

V gene TRBV12-3 or TRBV12-4 combines with J gene TRBJ1-1; the D gene is possibly TRBD1 (5 bases). Trimming took 3 bases from V and 8 from J, leaving 13 bases between them. This CDR3 has 13 residues. The CDR3 region has the DNA TGTGCCAGCAGTTTGTCCCCAGACAGCGAAGCTTTCTTT. It specifies CASSLSPDSEAFF.

The chain carries TRBV25-1 and TRBJ2-2, with 8 bases identical to TRBD1. Trimming removed 3 bases from V and 4 bases from J; junction bases left unmatched: 7. The CDR3 covers 16 residues. Per the germline V gene, CDR1 is MGHDK and CDR2 is SYGVNS. CDR3 nucleotide sequence: TGTGCCAGCAGTGAGGGCCAGGGGGCCAGCACCGGGGAGCTGTTTTTT. Translation: CASSEGQGASTGELFF.

The CDR3 DNA reads TGTGCCAGCGGCAGAGGGGGTGCCGGTCATTCACCCCTCCACTTT. It yields the protein CASGRGGAGHSPLHF. The chain couples TRBV27 to TRBJ1-6, with a weak D call TRBD1 (6 bases). V shed 8 bases and J shed 8 bases, with 19 bases lying between them. Germline CDR1 MNHEY, CDR2 SMNVEV (reference sequence). The CDR3 is 15 amino acids.

The chain joins TRBV7-2 to TRBJ1-1; D call uncertain. This CDR3 contains 15 residues. CDR1 SGHTA and CDR2 FQGNSA come from the germline V gene. Trimming stripped 1 base from V and 11 bases from J, with 20 bases between. For the CDR3, the DNA is TGTGCCAGCAGCTTAGAATGGGGTTCGGGTATGCGGGCTTTCTTT. Residues: CASSLEWGSGMRAFF.

The chain links TRBV7-9 to TRBJ1-4, with D unresolved. The V end was cut by 8 bases, the J end by 8 bases, with 21 bases between. Germline values: CDR1 SEHNR, CDR2 FQNEAQ (reference sequence). The CDR3 runs to 15 residues. The CDR3 sequence: CASSPPLGVEEKLFF. In nucleotides, the CDR3 is TGTGCCAGCTCTCCCCCGCTCGGGGTTGAAGAAAAACTGTTTTTT.

V is TRBV4-3 and J is TRBJ2-2; 7 bases map to TRBD1. Germline V gene data show CDR1 as LGHNA and CDR2 as YSLEER. J gave up 5 bases and V 4 bases, and 10 bases lay outside the gene matches. This CDR3 has 16 amino acids. In nucleotides, the CDR3 is TGCGCCAGCAGCCTTCTACAGGGGATTAGGACCGGGGAGCTGTTTTTT. Protein sequence: CASSLLQGIRTGELFF.

This chain connects TRBV7-2 to TRBJ2-5; 11 bases fit TRBD1. The CDR3 extends over 15 amino acids. V dropped 6 bases and J dropped 5; count of bases not matched to a gene: 8. Germline loops: CDR1 SGHTA, CDR2 FQGNSA. The CDR3 protein is CASRSDRGPLETQYF. CDR3 nucleotides: TGTGCCAGCAGATCGGACAGGGGGCCTTTGGAGACCCAGTACTTC.

V and J are TRBV9 and TRBJ2-7; 12 bases map to TRBD2. The V and J ends lost 0 bases and 0 bases, in that order; junction bases with no gene match: 7. Germline lookup yields CDR1 SGDLS and CDR2 YYNGEE. The CDR3 is 18 residues long. CDR3 bases: TGTGCCAGCAGCGTAGGACTAGCGGGGGAGAAGAGCTCCTACGAGCAGTACTTC. Amino acid sequence: CASSVGLAGEKSSYEQYF.

The chain is built from TRBV19 and TRBJ1-3; D is possibly TRBD1 (6 bases). The CDR3 consists of 14 residues. V was shortened by 6 bases and J by 4 bases, with 13 bases between the two germline ends. In germline, CDR1 is LNHDA, CDR2 SQIVND (reference sequence). The chain's CDR3 is CASRDSGLGNTIYF. As DNA, the CDR3 is TGTGCCAGTAGGGACAGCGGCCTGGGAAACACCATATATTTT.

CDR3 DNA sequence: TGTGCCAGCCGGCTCTCTGGGGCCAACGTCCTGACTTTC. Translation: CASRLSGANVLTF. The rearrangement joins TRBV11-1 to TRBJ2-6; D call uncertain. Germline V gene data show CDR1 as SGHAT and CDR2 as FQDESV (reference sequence). This CDR3 has 13 residues. V lost 8 bases and J 0 bases, leaving 5 bases between the germline ends.